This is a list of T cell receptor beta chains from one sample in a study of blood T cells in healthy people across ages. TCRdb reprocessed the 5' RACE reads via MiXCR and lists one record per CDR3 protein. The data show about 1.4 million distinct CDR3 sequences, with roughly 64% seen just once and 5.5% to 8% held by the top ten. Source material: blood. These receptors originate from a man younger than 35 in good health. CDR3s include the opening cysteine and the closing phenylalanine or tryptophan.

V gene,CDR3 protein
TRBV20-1,CSARVNSGADPYEQYF
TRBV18,CASSPPFFETQYF
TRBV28,CASSTSGALSDTQYF
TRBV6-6,CASIGSGEQYF
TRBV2,CASSVVLAANEQFF
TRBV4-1,CASSLSVLSGTDTQYF
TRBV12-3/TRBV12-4,CASSLEGMTTGELFF
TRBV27,CASSDTGFSSYEQYF
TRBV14,CASSLRGGRMNTEAFF
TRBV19,CATSRTGDYEQYF
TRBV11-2,CASSLRSSNTEAFF
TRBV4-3,CASSQDITDSSYEQYF
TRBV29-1,CSVEDFARTEAEQFF
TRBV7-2,CASSLAPRAEGYEQYF
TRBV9,CASSLSLVPGELFF
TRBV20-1,CSANPGRRYGYTF
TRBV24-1,CATSEGQGPGATNEKLFF
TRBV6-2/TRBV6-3,CASSFGPGEQFF
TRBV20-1,CSARVGRGSRLAEAFF
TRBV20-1,CSARGGRNEMKKLFF
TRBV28,CASYSRFGSSYNEQFF
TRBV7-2,CASSPLYGEKLFF
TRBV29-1,CSGQGLYYNEQFF
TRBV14,CASSQRGVLEAFF
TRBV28,CASSFPGQRMGELFF
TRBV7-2,CASGLAGLYNEQFF
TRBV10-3,CAISEFGRGETQYF
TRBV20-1,CSAGGPPSYNEQFF
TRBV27,CASKLRRDSSSGANVLTF
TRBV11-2,CASSPKREQYF
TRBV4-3,CASSRIRGLSYEQYF
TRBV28,CASQATGGYNEQFF
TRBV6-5,CASRTPDNEQFF
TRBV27,CASSPTTGLNTEAFF